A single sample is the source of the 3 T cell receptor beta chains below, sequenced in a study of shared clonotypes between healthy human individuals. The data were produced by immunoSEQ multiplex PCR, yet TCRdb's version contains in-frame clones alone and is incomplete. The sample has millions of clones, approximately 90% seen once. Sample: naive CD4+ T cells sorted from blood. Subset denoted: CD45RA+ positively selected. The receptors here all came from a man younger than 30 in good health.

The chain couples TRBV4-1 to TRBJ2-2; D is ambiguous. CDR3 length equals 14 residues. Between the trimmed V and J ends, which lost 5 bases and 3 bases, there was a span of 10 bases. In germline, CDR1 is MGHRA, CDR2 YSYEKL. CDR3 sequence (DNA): TGCGCCAGCAGCTCCTCCGGCGACACCGGGGAGCTGTTTTTT. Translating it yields CASSSSGDTGELFF.

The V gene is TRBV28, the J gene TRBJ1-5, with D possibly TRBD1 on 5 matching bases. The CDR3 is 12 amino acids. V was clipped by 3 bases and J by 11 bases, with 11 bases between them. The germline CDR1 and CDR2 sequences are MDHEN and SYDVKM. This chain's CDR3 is CASSFQRGSQHF. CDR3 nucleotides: TGTGCCAGCAGTTTCCAACGGGGGTCCCAGCATTTT.

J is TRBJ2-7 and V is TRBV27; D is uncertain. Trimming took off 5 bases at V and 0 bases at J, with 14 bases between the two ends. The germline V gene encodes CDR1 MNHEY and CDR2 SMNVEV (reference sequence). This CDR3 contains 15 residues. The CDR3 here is CASSTNSKSSYEQYF. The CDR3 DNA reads TGTGCCAGCAGTACCAATTCGAAGAGCTCCTACGAGCAGTACTTC.